This T cell receptor (beta chain) stems from a study of blood T cell repertoires in COVID-19. TCRdb keeps only in-frame clones here, not all; method: immunoSEQ multiplex PCR. The table includes about 190,000 clones, 80% detected once. Germline CDR1 and CDR2: MNHEY and SVGEGT. Unmatched junction bases numbered 3, after V lost 3 bases and J lost 5 bases. CDR3 length equals 13 residues. The rearrangement uses TRBV6-2 or TRBV6-3 and TRBJ1-2; 7 positions agree with TRBD1. The TCR sequence derives from a man aged 60 to 69 with acute or convalescent COVID-19. Sequencing input: peripheral blood. The CDR3 sequence: CASSYQGEYGYTF. CDR3 sequence (DNA): TGTGCCAGCAGTTATCAGGGGGAGTATGGCTACACCTTC.